This T cell receptor beta chain emerged from a study of blood T cell repertoires in COVID-19. Background on the study: Nucleic acid was either cDNA or gDNA, and it came from T cells, B-cell-depleted T cells, or PBMCs.

Original processing notes: Using reference gene primer amplification, nucleated cell counts were estimated. Method: immunoSEQ multiplex PCR; TCRdb's copy keeps in-frame clones and lacks some. D and trimming were read from the DNA, whereas the V and J calls and clone size are those reported in that table. The sample records approximately 70,000 clones, over 65% being singletons. V was pared by 6 bases and J by 2 bases, with 11 bases between. Germline values: CDR1 MDHEN, CDR2 SYDVKM. The CDR3 contains 14 residues. The sample was peripheral blood. The chain recombines TRBV28 with TRBJ1-5, with D unresolved. This sequence originates from a woman between 65 and 79 years old with acute or convalescent COVID-19. CDR3: CASSPLGGNQPQHF. CDR3 nucleotides: TGTGCCAGCAGCCCCCTCGGGGGCAATCAGCCCCAGCATTTT.